This record looks at one TCR beta chain sequence and its context. The antigen it recognizes is unknown. Qualities for individual bases were not recorded, and no much larger clone is one base off. What this sample's treatment or condition label stands for: allogeneic hematopoietic cell transplantation with graft depleted of TCRalphabeta T cells and CD19 B cells. TCRalphabeta/CD19-depleted allogeneic hematopoietic cell grafts were given to the transplant recipients, all of whom were children. To prepare the library, PCR was applied. Sequencing used an Illumina HiSeq 2500. TCR libraries were prepared with molecular barcoding, using unique molecular identifiers to normalize TCRbeta repertoire quantification. TCRdb itself trimmed the public reads at Q25 with fastp, ran MiXCR and retained productive beta chains. Identical CDR3 proteins give one entry, which carries the most common genes and DNA. Present in this sample are about 640,000 distinct CDR3 sequences, around 13% of which were seen just once. The top ten clonotypes cover over 2% of the sample.

The sample comes from a study of T-cell reconstitution after alpha-beta-depleted transplantation in children (dated by TCRdb to the mid-2010s). For the study in its entirety: T-cell immune reconstitution after TCRalphabeta/CD19-depleted allogeneic hematopoietic cell transplantation in children was quantitatively tracked in the study by means of TCR repertoire profiling. What the work shows at the level of the full study, not this receptor alone: Over subsequent months, a decline in hyperexpanded clone frequencies was noted, and after one year, T-cell counts and TCRbeta diversity were mostly ascribed to newly produced T cells. In some patients, the high TCRbeta diversity seen at day 60 was put down to recipient T cells and intrathymic progenitors that had survived conditioning. The apparently early recovery of alphabetaT-cell counts about two months after transplant reportedly depended on only several hundred rapidly expanded clones that came from non-depleted graft cells.

V trim: 2 bases; J trim: 7 bases; unmatched bases: 13. From the germline V gene, CDR1 is MNHEY and CDR2 is SVGEGT. The CDR3 has 18 amino acids, counting the end cysteine and phenylalanine. Of the read, only the CDR3 DNA is kept; its 54 bases are in frame from base 1. Sequences were derived from PBMCs, mostly from graft donor cells, sampled 360 days after TCRalphabeta/CD19-depleted stem cell transplant. Recombination connected TRBV6-2 or TRBV6-3 to TRBJ2-7; 14 bases in the junction line up with TRBD2. The receptor was isolated from a male patient aged 5 to 17 who had a stem cell transplant for acute myeloid leukemia, so the T cells may come from the graft donor. The nucleotide sequence reads as follows: TGTGCCAGCAGTTACGCAACCGGGACTAGCGGGAGTAGAGGAGAGCAGTACTTC. Translated, this is CASSYATGTSGSRGEQYF.